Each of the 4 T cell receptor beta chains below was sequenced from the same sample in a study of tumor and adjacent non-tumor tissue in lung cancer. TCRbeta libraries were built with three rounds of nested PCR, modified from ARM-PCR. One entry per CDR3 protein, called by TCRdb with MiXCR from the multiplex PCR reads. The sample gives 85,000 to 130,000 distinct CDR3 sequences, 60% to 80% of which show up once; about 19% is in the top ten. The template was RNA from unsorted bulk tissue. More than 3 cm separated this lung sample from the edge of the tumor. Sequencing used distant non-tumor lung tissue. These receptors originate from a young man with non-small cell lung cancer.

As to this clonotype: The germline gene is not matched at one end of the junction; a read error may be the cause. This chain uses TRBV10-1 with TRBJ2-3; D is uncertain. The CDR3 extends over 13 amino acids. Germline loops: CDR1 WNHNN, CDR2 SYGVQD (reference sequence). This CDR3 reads CTSSALAVDTQYF. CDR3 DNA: TGCACCAGCAGTGCCCTTGCGGTCGATACGCAGTATTTT.

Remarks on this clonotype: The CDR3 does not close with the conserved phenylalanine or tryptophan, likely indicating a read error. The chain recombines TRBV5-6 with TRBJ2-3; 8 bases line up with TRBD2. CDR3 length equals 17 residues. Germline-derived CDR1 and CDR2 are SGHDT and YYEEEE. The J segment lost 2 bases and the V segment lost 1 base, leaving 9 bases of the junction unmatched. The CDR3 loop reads CASSLTGLAGATDTQYS. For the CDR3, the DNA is TGTGCCAGCAGCTTGACTGGCCTAGCGGGCGCCACAGATACGCAGTATTCT.

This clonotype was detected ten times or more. The DNA of the CDR3 is TGTGCCAGCAGTTTATCTTTCGGGGCTCCTCGGAACTATGGCTACACCTTC. This translates into CASSLSFGAPRNYGYTF. The V call is TRBV12-3 or TRBV12-4, the J call TRBJ1-2; TRBD1 might be the D (5 bases). With 2 bases removed from V and 2 bases from J, the gap between germline ends came to 18 bases. This CDR3 is built from 17 residues.

The CDR3 DNA is TGCAGTGTTGAGCGACTAGCGGGATCCACAGATACGCAGTATTTT. Its translation is CSVERLAGSTDTQYF. The chain couples TRBV20-1 to TRBJ2-3, with TRBD2 matching 11 bases. Germline V gives CDR1 DFQATT, CDR2 SNEGSKA (reference sequence). With 7 bases clipped from V and 2 bases from J, the junction kept 8 bases outside the gene matches. The CDR3 covers 15 residues.